The T cell receptor beta chain described here comes from a study of regulatory T cells in long-lasting Graves disease (dated by TCRdb to about 2021). Background on the whole study: Patients with newly diagnosed Graves' disease had been on antithyroid drugs for under 3 months. Persistent Graves' disease patients were compared with newly diagnosed Graves' disease patients by peripheral blood TCR sequencing and RNA sequencing. The study was registered as a clinical trial and conducted in China. A total of around 35 samples underwent TCR sequencing, from roughly 13 patients with persistent Graves' disease and about 20 patients with newly diagnosed Graves' disease. Points the paper makes about the study in general: The study examined only peripheral blood because the primary lesion, thyroid tissue, could not be accessed. Patients with persistent disease shared more public clonotypes (around 2,500) than newly diagnosed patients did (around 1,000). The small sample size was acknowledged by the authors as a limitation that may reduce accuracy. Sequencing and analysis were limited to the TCR beta chain. Preferential use of TRBV28, TRBJ1-2 and TRBJ2-5 was observed in persistent disease, whereas TRBV20-1 and TRBJ2-1 were favored in newly diagnosed disease. Compared with newly diagnosed patients, patients with persistent Graves' disease had lower TCR Shannon entropy and fewer highly expanded clones, which suggests clonal expansion.

This clonotype occurred many times. No antigen is known for it. Per-nucleotide qualities are absent, and no much larger clonotype sits a single base away. What the time point label conveys for this sample: newly diagnosed GD, antithyroid drugs for less than 3 months. RNA was extracted from PBMCs in TRIzol for both TCR sequencing and RNA sequencing. Graves' disease was diagnosed according to American Thyroid Association guidelines. The patients came from an endocrinology department in Xi'an, China. Each patient gave approximately 10 milliliters of peripheral blood, collected in an EDTA anticoagulant tube. Ficoll Paque Plus density gradient separation was used to isolate PBMCs, and no further T cell sorting was done. An Agilent 2100 Bioanalyzer and agarose gel were used to check RNA quality, while a NanoDrop 2000 measured RNA concentration. The CDR3 measures 15 amino acids from cysteine to phenylalanine. Only CDR3 DNA is held: 45 bases, read in frame from base 1. The germline V gene encodes CDR1 MNHEY and CDR2 SVGAGI. Trimming accounts for 4 bases at V and 2 bases at J, while the number of junction bases matched to no gene is 5.

The library was made by multiplex PCR. The run used an Illumina HiSeq 4000. iRepertoire HTBI primers and Arm-PCR amplification of CDR3 regions were used to construct TCR beta libraries. Before sequencing, the PCR products went through gel purification. The published analysis was carried out like this. A total of around 59 TRBV and some 15 TRBJ segments were identified across samples and were used for gene usage analysis of CDR3 amino acid clonotypes. Filtered high-quality paired reads were merged into contigs using COPE and FqMerger. Contigs were aligned with BLAST to IMGT TRBV, TRBD and TRBJ reference genes, and CDR3 was defined per IMGT. Any clonotype with a frequency above 0.1% was classified as a highly expanded clone. Shannon entropy was used to measure repertoire diversity, and the Gini coefficient was used to measure V-J evenness. A clonotype found in more than one individual was treated as public. Using fastp at Q25 and MiXCR, TCRdb reprocessed the public reads and kept productive beta chains. Entries that share a CDR3 protein sequence are merged under the most common genes and DNA. For this entry, the V and J calls and clone size follow TCRdb and not the study's own pipeline. The sample table records hundreds of thousands of distinct CDR3 sequences; roughly 14% of these occur just once. The biggest ten clones account for roughly a tenth of the sample.

These data were also reused for a study on T cells in Graves' hyperthyroidism and ophthalmopathy. Taken from the second paper: Stable Graves' hyperthyroidism was defined as no progression to ophthalmopathy during 18 months of follow-up. Hyperthyroidism patients were newly diagnosed, had a disease duration of under 2 months, and were aged 18 to 65 years. The study excluded patients with uncontrolled infections, other autoimmune diseases, pregnancy or lactation. Diagnoses were established on the basis of clinical symptoms, serum thyroxine and TRAb, thyroid ultrasound, and orbital computed tomography. The TCR CDR3 was subjected to a first round of RT-PCR using the HTBI primer set and the Qiagen OneStep RT-PCR kit. Most expanded thyroid clonotypes (frequency above 0.001) were also detected in blood, suggesting blood repertoires may reflect thyroid immune responses. Ophthalmopathy was separated from stable hyperthyroidism by a 13 V-J signature model, with approximately 89% sensitivity and roughly 81% specificity obtained in cross-validation and 80%/75% obtained in testing. In validation, progression to ophthalmopathy was predicted by the model with 70.59% sensitivity and 72% to 85% specificity, a median of approximately 6.5 months before onset. TCR V-J signatures able to tell the groups apart were searched for in a discovery cohort of 90 to 100 patients, of whom fewer than 45 had Graves' ophthalmopathy and roughly 58 had stable Graves' hyperthyroidism. Whether ophthalmopathy could be predicted prospectively was tested in an independent validation cohort made up of 18 to 20 hyperthyroidism patients plus 17 patients who later progressed to ophthalmopathy. The 100 discovery patients were randomly split 7:3 into training and test sets. In addition, the study compared T-cell repertoires in thyroid tissue and in blood from about 6 Graves' hyperthyroidism patients. Once sampling was done, hyperthyroidism patients were given methimazole at a starting dose of 30 mg daily, whereas ophthalmopathy patients were given high-dose intravenous methylprednisolone. Libraries were constructed in a second round of multiplex PCR, after which size selection and purification were carried out. The libraries were sequenced on an Illumina HiSeq2000 using paired-end 100 bp reads. SOAPnuke was used to process the raw data, throwing out any read that contained adapters or uncalled bases, had a mean Phred below 15, or lacked an exact constant-primer or identifier match. High-quality paired reads were merged using COPE v1.2.5, and each unique nucleotide sequence was defined as a clonotype. Clonotypes were aligned to IMGT TRBV, TRBD and TRBJ reference segments using MiTCR v1.1. The analysis included only V-J combinations with a frequency above 0.0001, which together covered around 99% of the repertoires. The TCS score was defined as the ratio of F50 (clonal expansion) to E x V (chaos), calculated using BLOSUM62-based TCRdist between CDR3 peptides within each V-J. Welch's t-statistics and random forest reduced 514 V-J features to 13, which were used in a naive Bayes classifier (R e1071). Sample size was not statistically predetermined, and investigators were not blinded to group allocation. TCR Vbeta CDR3 sequencing of 120 to 150 peripheral blood samples (43 ophthalmopathy, 75 to 80 hyperthyroidism and around 17 progressor patients) is reported in the paper.

The material sequenced was peripheral blood mononuclear cells (PBMCs), taken at new diagnosis, from a patient treated with antithyroid drugs. The V gene is TRBV6-5 and the J gene is TRBJ2-1; the junction holds 7 bases that match TRBD2. The receptor's source is a man between 25 and 39 years old with Graves disease. Donor details come from another sample of the same person, matched by shared clones. The DNA sequence is given as TGTGCCAGCAGTTTCACTAGCGAGACCTACAATGAGCAGTTCTTC. It translates as CASSFTSETYNEQFF.